The 32 T cell receptor beta chains given below trace back to one sample, sequenced in a study of T-cell reconstitution after alpha-beta-depleted transplantation in children. Researchers prepared the TCRbeta library using unique molecular identifiers, the study reports. A single record per CDR3 protein comes from TCRdb applying MiXCR to the PCR reads. The sample has hundreds of thousands of distinct CDR3 sequences; 16% are singletons. The material sequenced was PBMCs, mostly from graft donor cells, taken 360 days after TCRalphabeta/CD19-depleted stem cell transplant. The receptors originated from a boy younger than two who had a stem cell transplant for Wiskott-Aldrich syndrome, so the T cells may come from the graft donor.

In regard to this clonotype: Being one base from a much bigger clone, this may be a read error. The chain joins TRBV6-5 to TRBJ2-7; TRBD1 aligns across 10 bases. V trimming: 10 bases; J trimming: 3 bases; junction bases outside the gene matches: 3. This CDR3 has 12 residues. The germline CDR1 and CDR2 sequences are MNHEY and SVGAGI. In DNA, the CDR3 is TGTGCCACCCGGACAGGGGGCTACGAGCAGTACTTC. Residues: CATRTGGYEQYF.

J is TRBJ2-2 and V is TRBV29-1, with TRBD1 matching over 7 bases. V was pared by 5 bases and J by 8 bases, with 8 bases of the junction left unmatched. CDR1 is SQVTM, CDR2 ANQGSEA, per germline. The CDR3 covers 13 residues. For the CDR3, the DNA is TGCAGCGTTATAGGGGGCGCAAGTGGGGAGCTGTTTTTT. Its translation: CSVIGGASGELFF.

The chain uses TRBV12-3 or TRBV12-4 and TRBJ2-3; D might be TRBD1 (6 bases). V was clipped by 3 bases and J by 6 bases, with 10 bases between them. CDR3 length equals 13 residues. This CDR3 is CASSFQGMDTQYF. The CDR3 nucleotides read TGTGCCAGCAGTTTTCAGGGGATGGATACGCAGTATTTT.

This chain links TRBV20-1 with TRBJ2-7; possible D gene TRBD1, 6 bases. The CDR3 covers 13 residues. Trimming cost V 1 base and J 3 bases, with 10 bases left between them. Germline assignment: CDR1 DFQATT and CDR2 SNEGSKA (reference sequence). CDR3: CSARATGRYEQYF. The CDR3 bases are TGCAGTGCTAGAGCGACAGGCCGCTACGAGCAGTACTTC.

The sample holds a few counts of this clonotype. The gene calls are TRBV4-1 and TRBJ2-3; possibly TRBD2 for D (5 bases). V gave up 4 bases and J gave up 2 bases, with 13 bases separating them. Germline-derived CDR1 and CDR2 are MGHRA and YSYEKL. The CDR3 length is 15 residues. CDR3 in DNA: TGCGCCAGCAGCCCCTCCCCGGAGGACACAGATACGCAGTATTTT. Its translation is CASSPSPEDTDTQYF.

J is TRBJ2-5 and V is TRBV7-9; TRBD1 might be the D (6 bases). This CDR3 spans 17 amino acids. Trimming cost V 2 bases and J 3 bases, with 19 bases left between them. The V gene's germline CDR1 is SEHNR and CDR2 FQNEAQ (reference sequence). The CDR3 is CASSLTSSTGAKETQYF. For the CDR3, the DNA is TGTGCCAGCAGCTTAACCTCCTCGACAGGAGCCAAAGAGACCCAGTACTTC.

V usage is TRBV10-2 and J usage is TRBJ2-7, with 8 positions matching TRBD1. Per germline, CDR1 WSHSY and CDR2 SAAADI. Trimming removed 4 bases from V and 4 bases from J; junction bases left unmatched: 6. The CDR3 runs 14 residues. The CDR3 here is CASSVDRGWYEQYF. The CDR3, as DNA: TGCGCCAGCAGTGTCGACAGGGGTTGGTACGAGCAGTACTTC.

V usage is TRBV12-3 or TRBV12-4 and J usage is TRBJ2-7; TRBD1 agrees at 8 bases. J lost 9 bases, V lost 1 base, and 11 bases had no gene match. This CDR3 contains 15 residues. In nucleotides, the CDR3 is TGTGCCAGCAGTTTAGTCCTGGGACAGGAGAAGGTGCAGTACTTC. Its protein product is CASSLVLGQEKVQYF.

The table lists this clonotype with a few counts. This chain links TRBV30 with TRBJ2-1; D unresolved. V was pared by 0 bases and J by 2 bases, with 11 bases between. CDR3 length: 15 residues. Germline assignment: CDR1 GTSNPN and CDR2 SVGIG (reference sequence). The CDR3 protein is CAWSVGMATYNEQFF. The CDR3 DNA reads as TGTGCCTGGAGTGTGGGCATGGCCACCTACAATGAGCAGTTCTTC.

V is TRBV4-1 and J is TRBJ2-1, with D unclear. CDR1 and CDR2 (germline): MGHRA, YSYEKL. Trimming took off 3 bases at V and 7 bases at J, with 10 bases between the two ends. The CDR3 spans 13 residues. The CDR3 reads CASSQGSPNEQFF. In DNA form, the CDR3 reads TGCGCCAGCAGCCAGGGAAGCCCTAATGAGCAGTTCTTC.

This clonotype came up a few times. The chain uses TRBV29-1 and TRBJ2-1; D possibly matches TRBD1 or TRBD2 (6 bases each). Germline assignment: CDR1 SQVTM and CDR2 ANQGSEA. The CDR3 has 13 residues. V was cut by 7 bases and J by 0 bases, with 10 bases left in between. The DNA of the CDR3 is TGCAGCGGGTGGGGGGCCTCCTACAATGAGCAGTTCTTC. Translating gives CSGWGASYNEQFF.

This clonotype was counted only a few times. The chain employs TRBV6-5 and TRBJ2-1; no clear D gene. In germline, CDR1 is MNHEY, CDR2 SVGAGI. V shed 4 bases and J shed 7 bases, with 20 bases lying between them. The CDR3 has 16 amino acids. CDR3 DNA sequence: TGTGCCAGCAGTTCAAAACCGACCGGCCACAAGAATGAGCAGTTCTTC. It specifies CASSSKPTGHKNEQFF.

This chain connects TRBV12-3 or TRBV12-4 to TRBJ1-5, with a tentative D call TRBD1 (5 bases). The CDR3 is 15 amino acids. The V end was cut by 3 bases, the J end by 0 bases, with 9 bases between. This CDR3 is CASSLRDHSNQPQHF. The CDR3 nucleotides are TGTGCCAGCAGTTTGAGGGACCATAGCAATCAGCCCCAGCATTTT.

The CDR3 nucleotides read TGCGCCAGCAGCCGACCTCGCGGCAGGAGTCAAGAGACCCAGTACTTC. It translates to CASSRPRGRSQETQYF. The chain is built from TRBV5-1 and TRBJ2-5; no clear D gene. V lost 4 bases to trimming and J lost 2 bases, with 18 bases between them. The V gene's germline CDR1 is SGHRS and CDR2 YFSETQ. The CDR3 extends over 16 amino acids.

This clonotype was seen many times. The chain links TRBV12-3 or TRBV12-4 to TRBJ2-5; D possibly corresponds to TRBD2 (5 bases). V lost 5 bases to trimming and J lost 7 bases, with 17 bases between them. The CDR3 length is 14 residues. The CDR3 nucleotides are TGTGCCAGCAGTCTAGGTCTCACACGGGGGACCCAGTACTTC. Translating gives CASSLGLTRGTQYF.

The chain has TRBV12-3 or TRBV12-4 and TRBJ2-1; D is unclear. V was shortened by 0 bases and J by 3 bases, with 6 bases between the two germline ends. The CDR3 contains 14 residues. CDR3 loop: CASSLANHYNEQFF. For the CDR3, the DNA is TGTGCCAGCAGTTTAGCGAACCACTACAATGAGCAGTTCTTC.

The chain carries TRBV18 and TRBJ2-7, with TRBD1 matching 8 bases. The CDR3 length is 16 residues. Germline-derived CDR1 and CDR2 are KGHSH and LQKENI. The trim removed 3 bases at V and 3 bases at J, leaving 10 bases unmatched. CDR3 amino acids: CASSPTGAVYLYEQYF. The CDR3 DNA reads as TGTGCCAGCTCACCGACAGGGGCCGTCTATCTCTACGAGCAGTACTTC.

The chain joins TRBV9 to TRBJ2-1; D unclear. CDR3 length: 13 residues. V was shortened by 0 bases and J by 4 bases, with 5 bases between the two germline ends. Germline lookup yields CDR1 SGDLS and CDR2 YYNGEE. The CDR3 DNA reads as TGTGCCAGCAGCGTAGATCTTTACAATGAGCAGTTCTTC. As protein: CASSVDLYNEQFF.

This clonotype turned up a few times. The gene calls are TRBV2 and TRBJ2-5, with D possibly TRBD1 on 5 matching bases. CDR1 and CDR2 from the germline V gene are SNHLY and FYNNEI. Trimming left V 6 bases short and J 5 bases short, with 16 bases between. The CDR3 spans 14 residues. In DNA, the CDR3 is TGTGCCAGCAGATCGACCAGGGCCCAGGAGACCCAGTACTTC. This gives the protein CASRSTRAQETQYF.

This clonotype was seen more than once but under ten times. This chain uses TRBV7-2 with TRBJ2-7; 8 bases are shared with TRBD2. The junction had 5 bases not matched to a gene; V was cut back by 1 base and J by 0 bases. This CDR3 is built from 16 residues. Germline CDR1 reads SGHTA; CDR2 reads FQGNSA. CDR3 nucleotide sequence: TGTGCCAGCAGCTTAGGGACTAGCCTTGTCTCCTACGAGCAGTACTTC. It yields the protein CASSLGTSLVSYEQYF.

The rearrangement uses TRBV12-5 and TRBJ2-7; a possible D gene is TRBD2 (6 bases). The CDR3 length is 15 residues. CDR1 LGHNT and CDR2 FRNRAP come from the germline V gene. V dropped 9 bases and J dropped 0 bases, with 18 bases sitting between them. The CDR3 region is CASAKDGTSSYEQYF. As DNA, the CDR3 is TGTGCTAGCGCAAAGGACGGGACTTCCTCCTACGAGCAGTACTTC.

This clonotype was picked up a small number of times. The V gene is TRBV15, the J gene TRBJ2-1, with TRBD2 identical over 8 bases. Germline loops: CDR1 LNHNV, CDR2 YYDKDF (reference sequence). The CDR3 runs 16 residues. V dropped 4 bases and J dropped 8; count of bases not matched to a gene: 13. The CDR3 DNA sequence: TGTGCCACCAGCACCCCTAAGGGAGCGGGGGCTGATGAGCAGTTCTTC. It is translated as CATSTPKGAGADEQFF.

The CDR3 reads CASSFPRGNPSYNEQFF. As DNA, the CDR3 is TGTGCCAGCAGTTTCCCACGCGGGAACCCCTCCTACAATGAGCAGTTCTTC. The chain uses TRBV6-5 and TRBJ2-1, with D tentatively TRBD2 (6 bases). CDR3 length: 17 residues. The ends were cut back, 4 bases at V and 0 bases at J, with 16 bases in the middle. Germline V gene data show CDR1 as MNHEY and CDR2 as SVGAGI.

This clonotype was found a few times. The chain uses TRBV2 and TRBJ2-1; perhaps TRBD2 as D (6 bases). Germline CDR1 and CDR2: SNHLY and FYNNEI. With 5 bases removed from V and 7 bases from J, the gap between germline ends came to 15 bases. This CDR3 comprises 14 residues. The CDR3 region has the DNA TGTGCCAGCAGTTTGCGGGGCGACCTAAATGAGCAGTTCTTC. Amino acid sequence: CASSLRGDLNEQFF.

V and J are TRBV10-3 and TRBJ2-1; 9 bases are a match to TRBD2. J gave up 4 bases and V 9 bases, and 7 bases lay outside the gene matches. This CDR3 is built from 14 residues. Per the germline V gene, CDR1 is ENHRY and CDR2 is SYGVKD. The CDR3 sequence: CAIAGGRAYNEQFF. The DNA for the CDR3 is TGTGCCATAGCGGGAGGTAGGGCTTACAATGAGCAGTTCTTC.

This clonotype was seen a handful of times. The chain couples TRBV12-3 or TRBV12-4 to TRBJ2-3; TRBD2 agrees at 8 bases. V lost 3 bases and J lost 5; bases outside the gene matches: 7. The CDR3 runs to 15 residues. This CDR3 is CASSFGAGAQDTQYF. CDR3 nucleotide sequence: TGTGCCAGCAGTTTTGGAGCGGGGGCCCAAGATACGCAGTATTTT.

This rearrangement joins TRBV21-1 to TRBJ2-7; the table's D gene call, TRBD2, was not cross checked with the DNA. TRBV21-1 is listed as a pseudogene. The CDR3 covers 15 residues. Here the CDR3 reads CASSKDREVANEQYF. The DNA for the CDR3 is TGTGCCAGCAGCAAAGACCGGGAGGTGGCGAACGAGCAGTACTTC.

This clonotype was detected only a few times. This chain joins TRBV12-3 or TRBV12-4 and TRBJ2-1, with 7 bases lining up with TRBD1. Trimming removed 6 bases from V and 6 bases from J; junction bases left unmatched: 11. This CDR3 is built from 15 residues. CDR3 nucleotide sequence: TGTGCCAGCAGAACCCACAGGGGACACTTCAATGAGCAGTTCTTC. Encoded protein: CASRTHRGHFNEQFF.

The sample holds one count of this clonotype. The rearrangement links TRBV12-3 or TRBV12-4 to TRBJ2-7, with D perhaps matching TRBD1 or TRBD2 (5 bases each). This CDR3 spans 16 amino acids. The ends were cut back, 1 base at V and 2 bases at J, with 15 bases in the middle. The CDR3 DNA follows: TGTGCCAGCAGTTTAGGCACCCGGGGCAACACCTACGAGCAGTACTTC. Translating it yields CASSLGTRGNTYEQYF.

This clonotype was detected a few times. V is TRBV11-2 and J is TRBJ2-2; 8 bases agree with TRBD2. Trimming took 1 base from V and 8 from J; bases not matched to a gene: 9. CDR3 size: 16 residues. The germline V gene encodes CDR1 SGHAT and CDR2 FQNNGV. CDR3: CASSLGLAGRSGELFF. In nucleotides, the CDR3 is TGTGCCAGCAGCTTAGGGCTAGCGGGCAGGTCGGGGGAGCTGTTTTTT.

The chain recombines TRBV29-1 with TRBJ2-1; the match to TRBD1 covers 11 bases. Trimming cost V 4 bases and J 3 bases; bases outside gene matches: 5. Germline loops: CDR1 SQVTM, CDR2 ANQGSEA. This CDR3 is built from 15 residues. In DNA, the CDR3 is TGCAGCGTTGGCACCGGGACAGGGGGCTACAATGAGCAGTTCTTC. This sequence encodes CSVGTGTGGYNEQFF.

The chain links TRBV4-1 to TRBJ2-1; D is possibly TRBD1 (6 bases). The V gene lost 4 bases and the J gene lost 9 bases, with 10 bases spanning the gap. CDR1 is MGHRA, CDR2 YSYEKL, per germline. The CDR3 has 12 amino acids. The CDR3 DNA is TGCGCCAGCAGCCCTGGGGGCGGTGAGCAGTTCTTC. Amino acid sequence: CASSPGGGEQFF.